This T cell receptor beta chain was recorded in a study of molecular identifiers for immune sequencing clone quantification. TCRdb reanalysed the PCR reads using MiXCR and keeps one entry per CDR3 protein. The sample includes about 320,000 distinct CDR3 sequences, roughly a quarter of them seen just once. Trimming removed 2 bases from V and 0 bases from J, with 7 bases in between. Germline CDR1 and CDR2: MNHEY and SVGAGI. This CDR3 has 14 amino acids. This clonotype was detected ten times or more. This receptor was identified in a human donor in good health. Some libraries in this study had Jurkat cell RNA spiked in. The chain recombines TRBV6-5 with TRBJ1-1; no reliable D call. The sample was naive CD8+ T cells from blood, with Jurkat cell RNA spiked in. Regarding subset: FACS-sorted CD8+CD4-CCR7+CD45RA+ naive T cells. CDR3 region: CASSYTAMNTEAFF. CDR3 DNA sequence: TGTGCCAGCAGTTACACAGCCATGAACACTGAAGCTTTCTTT.